This T cell receptor (beta chain) came from a study of control samples from healthy donors and cancer patients. The germline V gene encodes CDR1 SGDLS and CDR2 YYNGEE. V was trimmed by 5 bases and J by 4 bases, leaving 12 bases between them. The CDR3 contains 13 residues. Clones were read by immunoSEQ multiplex PCR, and TCRdb kept only the in-frame ones, dropping some. The profile covers some 150,000 clones, with approximately 94% appearing a single time and approximately 6% taken by the ten largest. The sample taken for sequencing was blood. This clonotype was sampled from a man in his forties in good health. This chain uses TRBV9 with TRBJ1-2, with D uncertain. CDR3: CASRDDRFYGYTF. Written as DNA, the CDR3 is TGTGCCAGCAGAGACGATCGATTCTATGGCTACACCTTC.